This T cell receptor (beta chain) was documented in a study of T cell changes during pregnancy in multiple sclerosis. The data were produced by immunoSEQ multiplex PCR, yet TCRdb's version contains in-frame clones alone and is incomplete. The table lists approximately 35,000 clones, around 90% of them singletons. CDR1 is LGHNA and CDR2 is YNFKEQ in the germline V gene. Between the trimmed V and J ends, which lost 1 base and 6 bases, there was a span of 19 bases. This CDR3 has 17 residues. This receptor was obtained from a female donor in good health, enrolled as a control in a pregnancy study. This sequence joins TRBV4-2 and TRBJ2-1, with D perhaps matching TRBD2 (6 bases). Material: CD4+ T cells from peripheral blood mononuclear cells, obtained in the second trimester of pregnancy. The CDR3: CASSQGDSQPIRNEQFF. CDR3 DNA sequence: TGTGCCAGCAGCCAAGGGGACTCCCAGCCGATACGCAATGAGCAGTTCTTC.